Below, 31 T cell receptor beta chains from the same sample are listed, as sequenced in a study of blood T cell repertoires in COVID-19. Profiled with immunoSEQ multiplex PCR; TCRdb holds only in-frame clones, not every one. The sample records approximately 93,000 clones, 80% to 90% being singletons. The source material was peripheral blood. All receptors derive from a man aged 45-65 years with COVID-19, enrolled during active disease.

This clone appeared a single time. The gene calls are TRBV10-3 and TRBJ1-4; no clear D gene. The V gene's germline CDR1 is ENHRY and CDR2 SYGVKD. Trimming pared 3 bases from V and 8 bases from J, leaving 13 bases between. The CDR3 is 14 residues long. The CDR3 region is CAISDRRVGEKLFF. As DNA, the CDR3 is TGTGCCATCAGTGATAGGAGGGTTGGAGAAAAACTGTTTTTT.

This clone was counted only a few times. V is TRBV10-2 and J is TRBJ1-6, with 7 nucleotides matching TRBD1. This CDR3 is built from 16 residues. CDR1 WSHSY and CDR2 SAAADI come from the germline V gene. V was pared by 6 bases and J by 6 bases, with 11 bases of the junction left unmatched. The CDR3 coding sequence is TGCGCCAGCAGCCGAACTCCGACAGGGACTAATTCACCCCTCCACTTT. It yields the protein CASSRTPTGTNSPLHF.

This chain joins TRBV7-9 and TRBJ2-7; a possible D gene is TRBD2 (6 bases). V was cut by 5 bases and J by 3 bases, with 11 bases left in between. Germline V gene sequence: CDR1 SEHNR, CDR2 FQNEAQ (reference sequence). The CDR3 covers 13 residues. The CDR3: CASSAGRIYEQYF. CDR3 coding DNA: TGTGCCAGCAGCGCGGGACGGATCTACGAGCAGTACTTC.

The genes are TRBV5-4 and TRBJ1-2; maybe TRBD1 (6 bases). V was trimmed by 4 bases and J by 8 bases, leaving 15 bases between them. The CDR3 loop spans 13 amino acids. Germline CDR1 SGHNT, CDR2 YYREEE (reference sequence). In DNA form, the CDR3 reads TGTGCCAGCAGCCGACCAGGGGATGAAGGCTACACCTTC. This translates into CASSRPGDEGYTF.

The chain links TRBV11-2 to TRBJ1-1, with D unclear. This CDR3 contains 13 residues. The V end lost 2 bases, the J end lost 5 bases, and 9 bases lay between the germline ends. The germline V gene has CDR1 SGHAT and CDR2 FQNNGV. The CDR3 region is CASSLPVRTEAFF. The CDR3 DNA sequence: TGTGCCAGCAGCTTACCGGTTCGGACTGAAGCTTTCTTT.

This sequence joins TRBV20-1 and TRBJ1-2; D not resolved. Looked up from germline, CDR1 is DFQATT and CDR2 is SNEGSKA (reference sequence). CDR3 length: 13 residues. The V gene lost 3 bases and the J gene lost 2 bases, with 10 bases spanning the gap. In DNA, the CDR3 is TGCAGTGCTAGTAGCGGAGGGAACTATGGCTACACCTTC. Protein product: CSASSGGNYGYTF.

The chain employs TRBV6-2 or TRBV6-3 and TRBJ2-2; D gene ambiguous. Germline assignment: CDR1 MNHEY and CDR2 SVGEGT. This CDR3 is 18 amino acids long. V was cut by 0 bases and J by 0 bases, with 14 bases left in between. The CDR3 protein is CASSYSNRRFANTGELFF. In DNA, the CDR3 is TGTGCCAGCAGTTACTCGAATCGCAGGTTTGCGAACACCGGGGAGCTGTTTTTT.

This rearrangement joins TRBV19 to TRBJ1-2, with unresolved D. V was cut by 5 bases and J by 7 bases, with 14 bases left in between. The CDR3 runs to 13 residues. From germline, CDR1 is LNHDA and CDR2 SQIVND (reference sequence). CDR3 DNA: TGTGCCAGTAGTCCAGGCAGGTCCGTTGGCTACACCTTC. This encodes CASSPGRSVGYTF.

The gene calls are TRBV11-1 and TRBJ1-6; 10 bases are a match to TRBD1. V trimming: 5 bases; J trimming: 7 bases; junction bases outside the gene matches: 5. This CDR3 region has 15 residues. The germline gives CDR1 SGHAT, CDR2 FQDESV (reference sequence). The CDR3, as DNA: TGTGCCAGCAGCCCGGGGACAGGGGTGAATTCACCCCTCCACTTT. Its protein is CASSPGTGVNSPLHF.

The chain recombines TRBV18 with TRBJ2-5; 13 nucleotides match TRBD2. CDR1 KGHSH and CDR2 LQKENI come from the germline V gene. The trim removed 5 bases at V and 4 bases at J, leaving 10 bases unmatched. This CDR3 is built from 17 residues. The CDR3 protein is CASSATSGGGPRETQYF. The CDR3 nucleotides read TGTGCCAGCTCAGCAACTAGCGGGGGGGGTCCAAGAGAGACCCAGTACTTC.

The chain recombines TRBV11-3 with TRBJ2-1; TRBD2 matches 12 bases. This CDR3 is 16 amino acids long. The ends lost 5 bases at V and 5 bases at J; junction bases unmatched: 7. The germline V gene has CDR1 SGHNT and CDR2 YENEEA. CDR3 DNA: TGTGCCAGCAGCCCGCGGACTAGCGGGGTCGACAATGAGCAGTTCTTC. Translated, it gives CASSPRTSGVDNEQFF.

The chain carries TRBV27 and TRBJ1-2; D may be TRBD1 (5 bases). Germline V gene data show CDR1 as MNHEY and CDR2 as SMNVEV (reference sequence). The V gene lost 3 bases and the J gene lost 4 bases, with 9 bases spanning the gap. CDR3 size: 13 residues. The CDR3 DNA reads TGTGCCAGCAGTTTGTCAGGGTCCTATGGCTACACCTTC. Amino acids: CASSLSGSYGYTF.

The V and J genes are TRBV4-3 and TRBJ1-4; D possibly corresponds to TRBD1 (6 bases). Germline V gives CDR1 LGHNA, CDR2 YSLEER. Deletions cut 0 bases from V and 6 bases from J, with 17 bases between. The CDR3 loop spans 17 amino acids. Written as DNA, the CDR3 is TGCGCCAGCAGCCAAGAGCCGCCGGGACAAGGGTATGAAAAACTGTTTTTT. Translating it yields CASSQEPPGQGYEKLFF.

This clone showed up just once. The sample holds other DNA sequences that translate to the same CDR3. The chain carries TRBV30 and TRBJ2-7; TRBD1 is a possible D gene (6 bases). This CDR3 has 12 amino acids. The ends were cut back, 3 bases at V and 4 bases at J, with 10 bases in the middle. The germline V gene encodes CDR1 GTSNPN and CDR2 SVGIG (reference sequence). The CDR3 reads CAWSVTGYEQYF. The DNA of the CDR3 is TGTGCCTGGAGCGTTACAGGGTACGAGCAGTACTTC.

This rearrangement joins TRBV2 to TRBJ2-1; 8 nucleotides line up with TRBD2. Germline CDR1 and CDR2: SNHLY and FYNNEI. The CDR3 runs 15 residues. The V segment lost 5 bases and the J segment 7 bases; nucleotides outside the gene matches: 10. CDR3 coding DNA: TGTGCCAGCAGTCCCCTCATGGTAGCGGGAAATGAGCAGTTCTTC. Translation: CASSPLMVAGNEQFF.

V gene TRBV3-1 (or the pseudogene TRBV3-2) combines with J gene TRBJ1-3, with TRBD1 as a possible D gene (5 bases). Trimming left V 1 base short and J 5 bases short, with 12 bases between. Germline V lookup: CDR1 LGHDT, CDR2 YNNKEL (reference sequence). CDR3 length equals 15 residues. CDR3 DNA: TGTGCCAGCAGCCAAGGACCGGGACTCCGAAACACCATATATTTT. Translated: CASSQGPGLRNTIYF.

The CDR3, as DNA: TGCGCCAGCAGCCAAGCCCTTCACCGGGGGAATGGGGCGTGGGACTATGGCTACACCTTC. It codes for CASSQALHRGNGAWDYGYTF. The chain uses TRBV4-1 and TRBJ1-2; possible D gene TRBD1, 5 bases. The CDR3 covers 20 residues. Trimming took off 1 base at V and 3 bases at J, with 27 bases between the two ends. CDR1 and CDR2 (germline): MGHRA, YSYEKL.

The genes are TRBV7-6 and TRBJ2-1, with 12 nucleotides matching TRBD2. Trimming took 5 bases from V and 0 from J; bases not matched to a gene: 11. Germline lookup yields CDR1 SGHVS and CDR2 FNYEAQ. CDR3 size: 19 residues. The CDR3 is CASSPVGASGGGSYNEQFF. The CDR3 region has the DNA TGTGCCAGCAGCCCGGTCGGGGCTAGCGGGGGGGGCTCCTACAATGAGCAGTTCTTC. Based on the CDR3 plus reference TRBV7-6 and TRBJ2-1, the full variable domain is GAGVSQSPRYKVTKRGQDVALRCDPISGHVSLYWYRQALGQGPEFLTYFNYEAQQDKSGLPNDRFSAERPEGSISTLTIQRTEQRDSAMYRCASSPVGASGGGSYNEQFFGPGTRLTVL.

V and J are TRBV19 and TRBJ1-1; 8 nucleotides agree with TRBD1. V shed 9 bases and J 5 bases; nucleotides not matched to a gene: 11. This CDR3 region has 14 residues. The germline gives CDR1 LNHDA, CDR2 SQIVND (reference sequence). The CDR3 DNA sequence: TGTGCCAGCGCCGGGACAGGTGAGGGTACTGAAGCTTTCTTT. This gives the protein CASAGTGEGTEAFF.

The chain employs TRBV5-1 and TRBJ1-4; D ambiguous. V shed 5 bases and J shed 0 bases, with 8 bases lying between them. Germline CDR1 reads SGHRS; CDR2 reads YFSETQ. The CDR3 extends over 14 amino acids. This CDR3 is CASRQDPTNEKLFF. CDR3 coding DNA: TGCGCCAGCAGGCAGGATCCAACTAATGAAAAACTGTTTTTT.

CDR3 coding DNA: TGTGCCAGCAGCGGCGGGAATAAGGGAGAAAAACTGTTTTTT. This translates into CASSGGNKGEKLFF. V usage is TRBV9 and J usage is TRBJ1-4; D uncertain. The V gene's germline CDR1 is SGDLS and CDR2 YYNGEE. The CDR3 is 14 amino acids. Between the trimmed V and J ends, which lost 3 bases and 8 bases, there was a span of 14 bases.

This clone was seen a handful of times. The CDR3 nucleotides read TGTGCCAGCAGCTCAGCCGGGGATCAAGAGACCCAGTACTTC. This gives the protein CASSSAGDQETQYF. The chain is built from TRBV7-8 and TRBJ2-5, with a possible D match to TRBD2 (5 bases). The germline V and J ends were trimmed by 4 bases and 2 bases, with 11 bases remaining between them. There are 14 residues in the CDR3. CDR1 SGHVS and CDR2 FQNEAQ come from the germline V gene.

The chain combines TRBV3-1 (or the pseudogene TRBV3-2) with TRBJ1-2; TRBD1 agrees at 7 bases. Germline CDR1 and CDR2: LGHDT and YNNKEL (reference sequence). J was trimmed by 2 bases and V by 4 bases; bases with no gene match: 1. The CDR3 spans 13 residues. DNA of the CDR3: TGTGCCAGCAGCCCACAGGGGAACTATGGCTACACCTTC. Protein: CASSPQGNYGYTF.

This sequence joins TRBV10-3 and TRBJ2-7; 7 bases fit TRBD1. CDR3 length: 14 residues. Germline V CDR1 and CDR2: ENHRY, SYGVKD. V shed 5 bases, J shed 2 bases, and the junction held 6 bases outside the gene matches. The CDR3: CAISPDRSPYEQYF. As DNA, the CDR3 is TGTGCCATCAGTCCGGACAGGTCTCCCTACGAGCAGTACTTC.

CDR3 amino acids: CASSQPSSDYNEQFF. In nucleotides, the CDR3 is TGCGCCAGCAGCCAACCTAGCTCCGACTACAATGAGCAGTTCTTC. The V call is TRBV4-1, the J call TRBJ2-1; a possible D gene is TRBD2 (5 bases). V was cut by 2 bases and J by 3 bases, with 11 bases left in between. The CDR3 is 15 amino acids. Germline assignment: CDR1 MGHRA and CDR2 YSYEKL.

The chain is built from TRBV20-1 and TRBJ2-3, with 12 positions matching TRBD2. CDR1 and CDR2 from the germline V gene are DFQATT and SNEGSKA (reference sequence). V was clipped by 3 bases and J by 8 bases; unmatched bases: 9. The CDR3 consists of 15 residues. CDR3 in DNA: TGCAGTGCTAGTATAGGACTAGCGGGGATTGGTACGCAGTATTTT. Protein sequence: CSASIGLAGIGTQYF.

This chain links TRBV9 with TRBJ1-1, with no clear D. V lost 7 bases and J lost 0, with 7 bases in between. The germline CDR1 and CDR2 sequences are SGDLS and YYNGEE. CDR3 length: 12 residues. Here the CDR3 reads CASAPVNTEAFF. CDR3 nucleotide sequence: TGTGCCAGCGCTCCGGTGAACACTGAAGCTTTCTTT.

This clone was detected only once. The chain couples TRBV5-1 to TRBJ2-1; 7 bases are a match to TRBD1. In germline, CDR1 is SGHRS, CDR2 YFSETQ. V was pared by 5 bases and J by 1 base, with 6 bases of the junction left unmatched. CDR3 length: 15 residues. CDR3 nucleotides: TGCGCCAGCAGTCCGAGACAGGGTTCCTACAATGAGCAGTTCTTC. It translates to CASSPRQGSYNEQFF.

The chain uses TRBV2 and TRBJ2-5; 7 bases align to TRBD2. Germline CDR1 and CDR2: SNHLY and FYNNEI. The J segment lost 1 base and the V segment lost 3 bases, leaving 14 bases of the junction unmatched. The CDR3 has 18 residues. DNA for the CDR3: TGTGCCAGCAGTGATCTACAAGGGACTACTCGGCCCCAAGAGACCCAGTACTTC. Its translation is CASSDLQGTTRPQETQYF.

The chain recombines TRBV5-1 with TRBJ1-1; 11 bases map to TRBD1. J was trimmed by 5 bases and V by 0 bases; bases with no gene match: 9. The germline V gene has CDR1 SGHRS and CDR2 YFSETQ. The CDR3 spans 17 residues. In DNA form, the CDR3 reads TGCGCCAGCAGCTTGGCCGGACAGGGGGCAATAGGGACTGAAGCTTTCTTT. This translates into CASSLAGQGAIGTEAFF.

The chain carries TRBV7-9 and TRBJ1-2; TRBD1 matches 8 bases. CDR1 is SEHNR, CDR2 FQNEAQ, per germline (reference sequence). Trimming removed 5 bases from V and 4 bases from J; junction bases left unmatched: 3. This CDR3 has 13 residues. The CDR3 DNA reads TGTGCCAGCAGCAACAGGGGGGCCTATGGCTACACCTTC. Translating it yields CASSNRGAYGYTF.